This T cell receptor beta chain came from a study of blood T cell repertoires in COVID-19. As for the study in general: Spain, Italy and the United States supplied samples that represented acute and convalescent COVID-19. T cells, B-cell-depleted T cells, or PBMCs supplied cDNA or gDNA.

The CDR3 has 14 amino acids. Germline-derived CDR1 and CDR2 are MNHEY and SVGEGT. J gave up 10 bases and V 6 bases, and 14 bases lay outside the gene matches. Original methodology: Nucleated cell number was recorded as an estimate derived from reference gene primer amplification. Here immunoSEQ multiplex PCR was the method, and the copy in TCRdb shows in-frame clones only, minus some. Clonal size and the V and J genes are those of that table, whereas D and trimming came from the DNA. Here the sample spans just under 350,000 clones, around 91% being singletons. Sequenced: peripheral blood. The chain joins TRBV6-2 or TRBV6-3 to TRBJ1-2, with TRBD1 identical over 7 bases. The TCR was taken from a young woman who had recovered from COVID-19. The chain's CDR3 is CASSTRTGGPDYTF. The CDR3 region has the DNA TGTGCCAGCAGCACCCGGACAGGAGGGCCTGACTACACCTTC.